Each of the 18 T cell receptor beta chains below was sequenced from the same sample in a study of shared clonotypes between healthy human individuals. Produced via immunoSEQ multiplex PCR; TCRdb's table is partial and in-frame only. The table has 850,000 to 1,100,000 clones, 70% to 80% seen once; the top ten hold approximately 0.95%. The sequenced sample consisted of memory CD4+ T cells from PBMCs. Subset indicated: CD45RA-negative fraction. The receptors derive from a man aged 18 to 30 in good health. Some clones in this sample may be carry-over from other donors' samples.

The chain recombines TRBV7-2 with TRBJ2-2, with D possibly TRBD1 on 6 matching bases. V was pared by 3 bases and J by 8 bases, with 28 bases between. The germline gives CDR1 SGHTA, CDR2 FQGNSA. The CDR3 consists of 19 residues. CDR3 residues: CASSLFVARRDTPAGELFF. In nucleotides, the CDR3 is TGTGCCAGCAGCTTGTTTGTGGCCCGCCGGGACACACCCGCGGGGGAGCTGTTTTTT.

Here the CDR3 DNA reads TGCAGTGGCAGGGAGTTCCACGAGCAGTACTTC. This encodes CSGREFHEQYF. V and J are TRBV20-1 and TRBJ2-7, with D perhaps being TRBD1 or TRBD2 (5 bases each). The CDR3 has 11 amino acids. Trimming shortened V by 7 bases and J by 5 bases, and 12 bases separated the two germline ends. Germline CDR1 is DFQATT and CDR2 is SNEGSKA (reference sequence).

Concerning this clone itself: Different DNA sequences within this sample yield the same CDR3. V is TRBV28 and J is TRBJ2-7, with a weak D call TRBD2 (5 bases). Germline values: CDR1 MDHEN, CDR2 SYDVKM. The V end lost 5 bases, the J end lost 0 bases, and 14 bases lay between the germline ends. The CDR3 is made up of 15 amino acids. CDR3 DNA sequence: TGTGCCAGCAGTGGAAGCGGCCGAAGCTCCTACGAGCAGTACTTC. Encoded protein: CASSGSGRSSYEQYF.

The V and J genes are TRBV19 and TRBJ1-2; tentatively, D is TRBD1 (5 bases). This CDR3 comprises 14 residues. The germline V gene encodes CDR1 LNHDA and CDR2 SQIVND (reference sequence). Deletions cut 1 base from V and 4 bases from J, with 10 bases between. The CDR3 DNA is TGTGCCAGTAGTATAGTTAGGGGAGCCTATGGCTACACCTTC. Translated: CASSIVRGAYGYTF.

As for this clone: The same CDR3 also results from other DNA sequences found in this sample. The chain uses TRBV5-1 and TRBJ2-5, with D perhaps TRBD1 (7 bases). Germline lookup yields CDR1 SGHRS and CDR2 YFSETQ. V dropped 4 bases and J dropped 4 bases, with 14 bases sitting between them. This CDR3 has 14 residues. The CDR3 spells CASSLRQGGETQYF. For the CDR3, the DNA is TGCGCCAGCAGCCTGCGACAGGGAGGAGAGACCCAGTACTTC. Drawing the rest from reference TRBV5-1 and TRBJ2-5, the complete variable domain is KAGVTQTPRYLIKTRGQQVTLSCSPISGHRSVSWYQQTPGQGLQFLFEYFSETQRNKGNFPGRFSGRQFSNSRSEMNVSTLELGDSALYLCASSLRQGGETQYFGPGTRLLVL.

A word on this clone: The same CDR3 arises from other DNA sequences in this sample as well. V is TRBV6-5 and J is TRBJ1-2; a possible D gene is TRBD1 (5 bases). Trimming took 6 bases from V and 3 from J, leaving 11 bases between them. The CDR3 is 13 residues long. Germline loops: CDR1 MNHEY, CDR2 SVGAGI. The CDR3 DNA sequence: TGTGCCAGCAGCCAAACAGGTGACTATGGCTACACCTTC. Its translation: CASSQTGDYGYTF.

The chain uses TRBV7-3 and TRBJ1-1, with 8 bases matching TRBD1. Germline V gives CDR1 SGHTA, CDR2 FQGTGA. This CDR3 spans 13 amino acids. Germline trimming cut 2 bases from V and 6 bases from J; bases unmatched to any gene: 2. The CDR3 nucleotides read TGTGCCAGCAGCTTAGGGACAGGTCCTGAAGCTTTCTTT. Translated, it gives CASSLGTGPEAFF.

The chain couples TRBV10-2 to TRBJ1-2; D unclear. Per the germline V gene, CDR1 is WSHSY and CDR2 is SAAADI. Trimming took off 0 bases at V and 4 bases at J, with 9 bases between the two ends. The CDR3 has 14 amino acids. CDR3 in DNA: TGCGCCAGCAGTGAGTCAGTCGATGGCTATGGCTACACCTTC. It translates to CASSESVDGYGYTF.

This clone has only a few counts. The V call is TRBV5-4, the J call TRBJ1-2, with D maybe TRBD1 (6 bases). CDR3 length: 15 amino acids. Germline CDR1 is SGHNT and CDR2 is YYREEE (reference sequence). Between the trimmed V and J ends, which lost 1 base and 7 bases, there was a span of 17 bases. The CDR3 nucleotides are TGTGCCAGCAGCTTGTTTAGGGGGGAAGGAGGTGGCTACACCTTC. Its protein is CASSLFRGEGGGYTF.

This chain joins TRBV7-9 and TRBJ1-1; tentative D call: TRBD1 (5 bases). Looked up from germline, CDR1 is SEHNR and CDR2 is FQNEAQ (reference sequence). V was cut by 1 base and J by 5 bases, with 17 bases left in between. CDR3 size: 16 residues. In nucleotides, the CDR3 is TGTGCCAGCAGCTTAGTCGGCGGGAGCAGGGATACTGAAGCTTTCTTT. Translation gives CASSLVGGSRDTEAFF.

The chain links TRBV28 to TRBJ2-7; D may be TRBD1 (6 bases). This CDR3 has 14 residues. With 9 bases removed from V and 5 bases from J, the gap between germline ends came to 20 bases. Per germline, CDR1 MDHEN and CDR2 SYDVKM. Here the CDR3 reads CASDRAYPGDEQYF. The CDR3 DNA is TGTGCCAGTGACCGAGCGTACCCAGGGGACGAGCAGTACTTC.

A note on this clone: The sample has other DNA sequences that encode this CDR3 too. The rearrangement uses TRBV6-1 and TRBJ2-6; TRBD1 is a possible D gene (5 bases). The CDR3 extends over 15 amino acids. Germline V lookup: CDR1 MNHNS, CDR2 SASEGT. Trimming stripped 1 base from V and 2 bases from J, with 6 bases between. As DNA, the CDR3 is TGTGCCAGCAGTGAAGGGGGCGCTGGGGCCAACGTCCTGACTTTC. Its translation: CASSEGGAGANVLTF.

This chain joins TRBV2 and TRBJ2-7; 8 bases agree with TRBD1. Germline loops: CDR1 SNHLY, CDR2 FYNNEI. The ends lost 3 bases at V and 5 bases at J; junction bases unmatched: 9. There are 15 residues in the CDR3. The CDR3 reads CASSDLTGGIDEQYF. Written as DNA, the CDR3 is TGTGCCAGCAGTGATCTTACAGGGGGGATAGACGAGCAGTACTTC.

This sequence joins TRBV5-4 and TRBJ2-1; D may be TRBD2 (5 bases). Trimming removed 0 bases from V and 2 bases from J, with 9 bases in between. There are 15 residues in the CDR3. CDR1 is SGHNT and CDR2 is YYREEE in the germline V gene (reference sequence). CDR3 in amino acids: CASSLGTFPYNEQFF. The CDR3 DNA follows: TGTGCCAGCAGCTTGGGGACTTTCCCCTACAATGAGCAGTTCTTC.

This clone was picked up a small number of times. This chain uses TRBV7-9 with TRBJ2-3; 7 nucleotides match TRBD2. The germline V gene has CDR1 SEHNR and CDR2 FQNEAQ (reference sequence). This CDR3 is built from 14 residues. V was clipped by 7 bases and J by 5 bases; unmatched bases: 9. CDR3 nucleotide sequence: TGTGCCAGCACTCCGAGGCGGGAGCTAGATACGCAGTATTTT. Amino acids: CASTPRRELDTQYF. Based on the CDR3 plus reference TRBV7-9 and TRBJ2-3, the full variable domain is DTGVSQNPRHKITKRGQNVTFRCDPISEHNRLYWYRQTLGQGPEFLTYFQNEAQLEKSRLLSDRFSAERPKGSFSTLEIQRTEQGDSAMYLCASTPRRELDTQYFGPGTRLTVL.

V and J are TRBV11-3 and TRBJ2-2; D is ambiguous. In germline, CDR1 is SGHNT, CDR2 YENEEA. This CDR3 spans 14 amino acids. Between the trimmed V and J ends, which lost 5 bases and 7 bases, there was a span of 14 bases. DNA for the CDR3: TGTGCCAGCAGCCCGAATGGGCCGCACGGGGAGCTGTTTTTT. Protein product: CASSPNGPHGELFF.

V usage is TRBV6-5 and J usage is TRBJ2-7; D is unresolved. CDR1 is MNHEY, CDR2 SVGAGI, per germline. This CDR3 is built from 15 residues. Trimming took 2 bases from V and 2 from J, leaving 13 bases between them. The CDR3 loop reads CASSYNWHSTYEQYF. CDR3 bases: TGTGCCAGCAGTTACAACTGGCATTCCACCTACGAGCAGTACTTC.

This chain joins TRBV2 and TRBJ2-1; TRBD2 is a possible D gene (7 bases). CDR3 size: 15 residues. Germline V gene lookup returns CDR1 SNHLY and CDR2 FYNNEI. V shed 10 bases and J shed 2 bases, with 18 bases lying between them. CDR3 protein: CATKVGGAAYNEQFF. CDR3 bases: TGTGCCACCAAGGTGGGGGGGGCCGCCTACAATGAGCAGTTCTTC.